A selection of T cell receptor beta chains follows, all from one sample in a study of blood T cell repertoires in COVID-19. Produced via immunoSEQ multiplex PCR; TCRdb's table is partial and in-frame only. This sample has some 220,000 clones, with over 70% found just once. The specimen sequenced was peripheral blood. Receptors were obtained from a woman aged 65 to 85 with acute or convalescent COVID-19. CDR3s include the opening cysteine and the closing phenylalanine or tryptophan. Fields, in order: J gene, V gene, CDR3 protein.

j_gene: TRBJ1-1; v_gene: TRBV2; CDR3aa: CASSRNTEAFF
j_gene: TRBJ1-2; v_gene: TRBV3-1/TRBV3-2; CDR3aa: CASSPPRGTGVLGYTF
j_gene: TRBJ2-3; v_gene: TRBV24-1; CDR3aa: CATSGQVSTDTQYF
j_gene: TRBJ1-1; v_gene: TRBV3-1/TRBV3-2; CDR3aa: CASSQGGGGRAFF
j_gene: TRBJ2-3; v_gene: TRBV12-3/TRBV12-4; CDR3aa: CASSQGDTQYF
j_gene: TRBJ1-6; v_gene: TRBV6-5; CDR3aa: CASSPLSRNSPLHF
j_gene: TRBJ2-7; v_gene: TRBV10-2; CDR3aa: CASSEVARYEQYF
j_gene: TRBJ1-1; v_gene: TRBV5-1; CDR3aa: CASSFKGDTEAFF
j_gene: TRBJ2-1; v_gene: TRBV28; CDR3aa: CASSLGTGDNEQFF
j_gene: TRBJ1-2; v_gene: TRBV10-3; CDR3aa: CATFDSYGYTF
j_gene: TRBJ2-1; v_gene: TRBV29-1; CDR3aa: CSGGQGGSYNEQFF
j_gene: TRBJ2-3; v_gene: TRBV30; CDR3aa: CAWSGHGTGDTQYF
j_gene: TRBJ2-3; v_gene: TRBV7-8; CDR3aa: CASSPRGGTTSTDTQYF
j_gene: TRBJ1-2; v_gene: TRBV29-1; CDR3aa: CSVVSWQGGYTF
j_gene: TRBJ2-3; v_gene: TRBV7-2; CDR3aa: CASSLATSGGLDKDTQYF
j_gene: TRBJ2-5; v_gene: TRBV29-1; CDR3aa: CSVAFGAGLRETQYF
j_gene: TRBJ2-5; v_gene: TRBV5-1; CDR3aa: CASTLEGVGGETQYF
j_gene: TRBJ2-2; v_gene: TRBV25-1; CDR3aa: CASSGTVYGELFF
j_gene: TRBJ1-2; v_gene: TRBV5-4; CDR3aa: CASSWDRSVGYTF
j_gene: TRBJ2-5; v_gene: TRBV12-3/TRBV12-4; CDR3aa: CASTRSLSGTQYF
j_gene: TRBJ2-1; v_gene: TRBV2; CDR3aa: CASSGSGGGGFNEQFF
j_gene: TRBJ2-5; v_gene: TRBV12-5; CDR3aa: CASGLVAGETQYF
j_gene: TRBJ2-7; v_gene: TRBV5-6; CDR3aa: CASSLYRAPYEQYF
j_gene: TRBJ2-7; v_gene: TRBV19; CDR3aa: CASSPRTGSGEQYF
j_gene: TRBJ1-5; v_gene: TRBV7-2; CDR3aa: CASSRTGGNQPQHF
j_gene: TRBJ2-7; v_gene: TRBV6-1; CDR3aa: CASSEVRGGEQYF
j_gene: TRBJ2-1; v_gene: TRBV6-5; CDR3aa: CAIMSRENEQFF
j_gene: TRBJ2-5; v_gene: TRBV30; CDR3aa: CAWSPGGETQYF
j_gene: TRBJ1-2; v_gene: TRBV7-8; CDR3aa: CASSLAPNSGYTF
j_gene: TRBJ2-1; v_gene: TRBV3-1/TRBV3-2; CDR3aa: CASSQQGAAMFF
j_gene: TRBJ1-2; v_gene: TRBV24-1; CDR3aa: CATSELGTQGYTF
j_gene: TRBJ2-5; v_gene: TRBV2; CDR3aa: CASRGLAVYETQYF
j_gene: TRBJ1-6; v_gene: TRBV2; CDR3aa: CASIRQGDSPLHF